The 31 T cell receptor beta chains given below trace back to one sample, sequenced in a study of T cell clonality in common variable immunodeficiency. Sequencing was performed with immunoSEQ multiplex PCR; in TCRdb, only in-frame clones are kept and a portion is missing. Observed in the sample are about 52,000 clones, none of them singletons. The sample consisted of peripheral blood mononuclear cells. These receptors were obtained from a person between 18 and 69 years old in good health.

This clone was observed many times. Read sequence stops 3 residues before the CDR3 end, and the germline J gene provides the missing end. The chain is built from TRBV20-1 and TRBJ2-6; no clear D. Between the trimmed V and J ends, which lost 2 bases and 0 bases, there was a span of 8 bases. The CDR3 consists of 15 residues. Germline CDR1 reads DFQATT; CDR2 reads SNEGSKA (reference sequence). The CDR3 bases that were read are TGCAGTGCTAGACAACATTCCTCTGGGGCCAACGTC. Amino acid sequence: CSARQHSSGANV. The full CDR3 is CSARQHSSGANVLTF.

Concerning this clone: At one end, the junction sequence differs from germline, possibly due to a read error. The sample holds other DNA sequences that translate to the same CDR3. This CDR3 is CASSPRGYGYTF. The sequenced CDR3 bases are TGCGCCAGCAGCCCTAGGGGATATGGT. The chain joins TRBV5-1 to TRBJ1-2; possibly TRBD1 for D (5 bases). The sequenced fragment ends 3 residues before the CDR3 boundary, so the rest is inferred from the germline J gene. The CDR3 contains 12 residues. Germline V gene data show CDR1 as SGHRS and CDR2 as YFSETQ.

There are many counts of this clone. The read finishes 3 residues shy of the CDR3 end, and the germline J gene is used to complete it. This chain joins TRBV20-1 and TRBJ2-2; D might be TRBD1 (6 bases). This CDR3 comprises 15 residues. V lost 0 bases and J lost 7, with 15 bases in between. CDR1 and CDR2 (germline): DFQATT, SNEGSKA (reference sequence). CDR3 region: CSARDMAGAFGELFF. The sequenced part of the CDR3 DNA is TGCAGTGCTAGAGATATGGCAGGGGCCTTCGGGGAG.

This clone has at least ten counts. With the read ending 3 residues before the CDR3 end, the germline J gene is used to fill in that end. This sequence joins TRBV6-1 and TRBJ1-2, with TRBD1 matching over 8 bases. Per the germline V gene, CDR1 is MNHNS and CDR2 is SASEGT. This CDR3 is built from 13 residues. CDR3 amino acids: CASSAGQGGGYTF. CDR3 DNA, as far as it was read: TGTGCCAGCAGTGCTGGACAGGGCGGGGGC.

This clone turned up a few times. The read terminates 3 residues ahead of where the CDR3 ends, so the germline J gene completes it. The chain recombines TRBV6-9 with TRBJ1-5; no clear D. The germline gives CDR1 MNHGY, CDR2 SVAAGI. V was clipped by 1 base and J by 2 bases, with 9 bases between them. This CDR3 region has 15 residues. Incomplete CDR3 DNA: TGTGCCAGCAGTTATTTCGAGCAGGGCAATCAGCCC. This gives the protein CASSYFEQGNQP. The complete CDR3 protein is CASSYFEQGNQPQHF.

This clone was counted between two and nine times. One end of the junction is discordant with germline, which a read error may explain. The sequenced fragment ends 3 residues before the CDR3 boundary, so the rest is inferred from the germline J gene. The chain is built from TRBV5-1 and TRBJ1-1; D is ambiguous. This CDR3 has 14 amino acids. The V gene's germline CDR1 is SGHRS and CDR2 YFSETQ. The DNA read from the CDR3 is TGCGCCGGCAGCTTAAGTTCGGTGAACACTAAA. Translated, it gives CAGSLSSVNTK. In full, the CDR3 is CAGSLSSVNTKAFF.

This clone was counted at least ten times. The read gets to within 3 residues of the CDR3 end, and the germline J gene fills in the rest. The J gene is TRBJ2-7, the V gene TRBV29-1; the match to TRBD1 covers 8 bases. The V and J ends lost 0 bases and 6 bases, in that order; junction bases with no gene match: 13. CDR3 size: 16 residues. Per the germline V gene, CDR1 is SQVTM and CDR2 is ANQGSEA. The CDR3 spells CSVEDQTRGRPFEQYF. The sequenced CDR3 bases are TGCAGCGTTGAAGATCAGACCAGGGGGCGGCCCTTCGAG.

This clone was recorded a few times. The CDR3 extends 3 residues past the end of the read, so its final part is completed from the germline J gene. The genes are TRBV20-1 and TRBJ2-7; 7 bases map to TRBD1. The V and J ends lost 3 bases and 1 base, in that order; junction bases with no gene match: 6. Germline V gene sequence: CDR1 DFQATT, CDR2 SNEGSKA (reference sequence). The CDR3 totals 14 residues. The CDR3 DNA, read in part, is TGCAGTGCTAGCCAATACAGGGGATCCTACGAG. Its translation: CSASQYRGSYE. The whole CDR3 is CSASQYRGSYEQYF.

This clone was seen only a few times. The read terminates 3 residues ahead of where the CDR3 ends, so the germline J gene completes it. The rearrangement links TRBV10-2 to TRBJ1-1; D unresolved. Germline V gene data show CDR1 as WSHSY and CDR2 as SAAADI. V was pared by 2 bases and J by 4 bases, with 11 bases between. The CDR3 has 14 residues. The CDR3 DNA, read in part, is TGCGCCAGCAGTGAGAACTTGCTGGTCACTGAA. Its protein product is CASSENLLVTE. Given in full, the CDR3 is CASSENLLVTEAFF.

This clone appeared many times. The read stops 3 residues short of the end of the CDR3; the missing end is completed from the germline J gene. The chain links TRBV5-1 to TRBJ1-2, with D tentatively TRBD1 (6 bases). Germline CDR1 SGHRS, CDR2 YFSETQ. The CDR3 length is 15 residues. The V end lost 0 bases, the J end lost 0 bases, and 9 bases lay between the germline ends. Incomplete CDR3 DNA: TGCGCCAGCAGCTTGGAGGGGGAGGCTAACTATGGC. Translating gives CASSLEGEANYG. The whole CDR3 protein is CASSLEGEANYGYTF.

This clone was detected many times. The read comes to an end 3 residues before the CDR3 does, leaving the germline J gene to fill in the end. The chain recombines TRBV7-2 with TRBJ2-5; D gene ambiguous. This CDR3 is 15 amino acids long. V lost 7 bases and J lost 4, with 19 bases in between. The germline V gene has CDR1 SGHTA and CDR2 FQGNSA. CDR3 amino acids: CASTLPPQVRETQYF. Incomplete CDR3 DNA: TGTGCCAGCACCCTCCCCCCCCAGGTCCGAGAGACC.

This clone showed up many times. The observed sequence ends 3 residues before the CDR3 terminus, with the missing tail filled in from the germline J gene. This chain links TRBV29-1 with TRBJ1-2; 9 nucleotides match TRBD1. From germline, CDR1 is SQVTM and CDR2 ANQGSEA. This CDR3 comprises 13 residues. The V gene end was trimmed by 7 bases and the J gene end by 2 bases; junction bases not matched to a gene: 5. The CDR3 sequence is CSAGQGKNYGYTF. CDR3 bases read: TGCAGCGCCGGACAGGGGAAGAACTATGGC.

This clone was seen many times. The read ends 3 residues shy of where the CDR3 ends; the end is completed using the germline J gene. The chain joins TRBV20-1 to TRBJ2-7; 7 positions match TRBD1. This CDR3 is 12 amino acids long. Germline CDR1 DFQATT, CDR2 SNEGSKA (reference sequence). With 1 base clipped from V and 3 bases from J, the junction kept 0 bases outside the gene matches. The covered CDR3 bases are TGCAGTGCTAGAGGGACAGGCTACGAG. This translates into CSARGTGYE. The CDR3 in its entirety is CSARGTGYEQYF.

This clone turned up a few times. The read terminates 3 residues before the CDR3 end, so the remaining end is supplied by the germline J gene. The chain is built from TRBV20-1 and TRBJ1-2; 9 bases map to TRBD1. The CDR3 loop spans 15 amino acids. Looked up from germline, CDR1 is DFQATT and CDR2 is SNEGSKA (reference sequence). The CDR3 loop is CSARPGDRETRGYTF. The sequenced CDR3 bases are TGCAGTGCTAGACCGGGGGACAGGGAGACTAGGGGC.

The sample holds a few counts of this clone. The read ends 3 residues early relative to the CDR3; the germline J gene fills the gap. This chain uses TRBV20-1 with TRBJ2-5; TRBD2 matches at 9 bases. The CDR3 runs to 18 residues. J lost 5 bases, V lost 0 bases, and 16 bases had no gene match. Germline V gives CDR1 DFQATT, CDR2 SNEGSKA (reference sequence). CDR3 amino acids: CSARDLASGARFLETQYF. CDR3 bases read: TGCAGTGCTAGAGATTTGGCTAGCGGGGCCCGGTTTCTTGAGACC.

Note on this clone: The CDR3 extends 3 residues past the end of the read, so its final part is completed from the germline J gene. The chain employs TRBV2 and TRBJ2-1; possible D gene TRBD1, 5 bases. V dropped 2 bases and J dropped 0 bases, with 11 bases sitting between them. CDR3 length equals 16 residues. The germline V gene has CDR1 SNHLY and CDR2 FYNNEI. CDR3: CASSERQLLSYNEQFF. CDR3 DNA (partial): TGTGCCAGCAGTGAACGACAGTTACTCTCCTACAATGAG.

This clone was seen ten or more times. Coverage ceases 3 residues before the CDR3 finishes, and the germline J gene fills in the end. The J gene is TRBJ1-1, the V gene TRBV7-2, with TRBD1 as a possible D gene (6 bases). This CDR3 contains 14 residues. Germline V gene sequence: CDR1 SGHTA, CDR2 FQGNSA. CDR3 loop: CASSFGQGSYEAFF. The sequenced part of the CDR3 DNA is TGTGCCAGCAGCTTCGGGCAGGGGTCCTACGAG.

This clone occurred many times. The CDR3 end is not reached by the read, which stops 3 residues before it; the germline J gene fills it in. V usage is TRBV30 and J usage is TRBJ1-2, with 7 positions matching TRBD1. V gave up 5 bases and J gave up 5 bases; unmatched junction bases: 5. Looked up from germline, CDR1 is GTSNPN and CDR2 is SVGIG (reference sequence). This CDR3 spans 12 amino acids. The CDR3 DNA, read in part, is TGTGCCTGGGCAGACAGGGCTTATGGC. It yields the protein CAWADRAYG. The whole CDR3 sequence reads CAWADRAYGYTF.

At least ten counts were recorded for this clone. The read falls 3 residues short of the CDR3 end, and the missing part is taken from the germline J gene. This chain joins TRBV5-1 and TRBJ2-7, with 7 bases identical to TRBD1. The ends lost 6 bases at V and 5 bases at J; junction bases unmatched: 8. The germline V gene has CDR1 SGHRS and CDR2 YFSETQ. This CDR3 has 13 amino acids. CDR3 region: CASTTDRNHEQYF. The sequenced part of the CDR3 DNA is TGCGCCAGCACCACGGACAGGAACCACGAG.

This clone was counted ten times or more. The read gets to within 3 residues of the CDR3 end, and the germline J gene fills in the rest. The genes are TRBV7-8 and TRBJ1-2; 7 bases are shared with TRBD1. The CDR3 consists of 16 residues. Germline V gene lookup returns CDR1 SGHVS and CDR2 FQNEAQ. Trimming took 8 bases from V and 4 from J; bases not matched to a gene: 16. The CDR3 sequence is CASLPGQVFNLYGYTF. The DNA read from the CDR3 is TGTGCCAGCCTGCCTGGACAGGTGTTTAACCTCTATGGC.

This clone was counted ten times or more. The read ends 3 residues early relative to the CDR3; the germline J gene fills the gap. The chain employs TRBV29-1 and TRBJ1-1; the match to TRBD1 covers 7 bases. Germline assignment: CDR1 SQVTM and CDR2 ANQGSEA. V shed 4 bases, J shed 1 base, and the junction held 6 bases outside the gene matches. The CDR3 covers 14 residues. This CDR3 reads CSVVKRTGNTEAFF. CDR3 DNA (partial): TGCAGCGTTGTGAAACGGACAGGGAACACTGAA.

CDR3 in amino acids: CASIPSPGQGYSNQPQHF. Partial CDR3 DNA: TGTGCCAGTATCCCGTCCCCCGGACAGGGGTATAGCAATCAGCCC. The chain couples TRBV19 to TRBJ1-5; 9 nucleotides agree with TRBD1. Sequencing ends 3 residues short of the CDR3 end; the germline J gene provides the rest. The CDR3 has 18 residues. Per the germline V gene, CDR1 is LNHDA and CDR2 is SQIVND (reference sequence). The V gene end was trimmed by 7 bases and the J gene end by 0 bases; junction bases not matched to a gene: 13. Full variable domain (remainder filled in from reference TRBV19 and TRBJ1-5): DGGITQSPKYLFRKEGQNVTLSCEQNLNHDAMYWYRQDPGQGLRLIYYSQIVNDFQKGDIAEGYSVSREKKESFPLTVTSAQKNPTAFYLCASIPSPGQGYSNQPQHFGDGTRLSIL.

There are many counts of this clone. The CDR3 is cut off 3 residues early in the read; its end comes from the germline J gene. The chain carries TRBV5-1 and TRBJ2-7, with D possibly matching TRBD1 (6 bases). This CDR3 has 14 residues. V was cut by 5 bases and J by 0 bases, with 12 bases left in between. The germline V gene encodes CDR1 SGHRS and CDR2 YFSETQ. Partial CDR3 DNA: TGCGCCAGCAGGGGGGCATTTAGCTCCTACGAG. Its protein is CASRGAFSSYE. The CDR3, in full, reads CASRGAFSSYEQYF.

This clone was seen ten or more times. The sequence runs out 3 residues before the end of the CDR3; the remainder is reconstructed from the germline J gene. The gene calls are TRBV29-1 and TRBJ1-6, with 8 positions matching TRBD1. The length of the CDR3 is 14 residues. CDR1 is SQVTM and CDR2 is ANQGSEA in the germline V gene. The V and J ends lost 7 bases and 8 bases, in that order; junction bases with no gene match: 10. The CDR3 DNA, read in part, is TGCAGCGCCGGACAGGGAGAGGCCCATTCACCC. Amino acid sequence: CSAGQGEAHSP. The CDR3 in full is CSAGQGEAHSPLHF.

This clone was counted ten times or more. The read halts 3 residues ahead of the CDR3 end, with the missing end drawn from the germline J gene. The rearrangement links TRBV7-2 to TRBJ2-2, with TRBD2 as a possible D gene (6 bases). V gave up 1 base and J gave up 7 bases, with 10 bases separating them. This CDR3 region has 14 residues. Looked up from germline, CDR1 is SGHTA and CDR2 is FQGNSA. The sequenced part of the CDR3 DNA is TGTGCCAGCAGCTTAGGAGGAGGGGTCGGGGAG. Protein: CASSLGGGVGE. The whole CDR3 protein is CASSLGGGVGELFF.

This clone was seen at least ten times. The CDR3 end lies 3 residues beyond the end of the read and is filled in from the germline J gene. The V gene is TRBV20-1, the J gene TRBJ1-2, with 10 bases identical to TRBD1. The length of the CDR3 is 16 residues. Germline CDR1 reads DFQATT; CDR2 reads SNEGSKA (reference sequence). The trim removed 6 bases at V and 0 bases at J, leaving 10 bases unmatched. CDR3: CSAVGTGAPTNYGYTF. CDR3 bases read: TGCAGTGCGGTTGGGACAGGGGCTCCCACTAACTATGGC.

This clone showed up many times. The sequence runs out 3 residues before the end of the CDR3; the remainder is reconstructed from the germline J gene. The chain joins TRBV6-2 or TRBV6-3 to TRBJ1-5; 7 bases match TRBD1. The CDR3 runs to 15 residues. CDR1 is MNHEY, CDR2 SVGEGT, per germline. The V segment lost 2 bases and the J segment 4 bases; nucleotides outside the gene matches: 5. The CDR3 here is CASSYRGQQNQPQHF. The covered CDR3 bases are TGTGCCAGCAGTTACAGGGGACAGCAGAATCAGCCC.

This clone was seen at least ten times. The read falls 3 residues short of the CDR3 end, and the missing part is taken from the germline J gene. The chain couples TRBV5-6 to TRBJ1-1, with D possibly TRBD1 on 5 matching bases. The CDR3 has 12 amino acids. Germline V gene sequence: CDR1 SGHDT, CDR2 YYEEEE. Deletions cut 4 bases from V and 5 bases from J, with 9 bases between. CDR3 protein: CASSMGLTEAFF. Partial CDR3 DNA: TGTGCCAGCAGCATGGGACTTACTGAA.

This clone was seen repeatedly, ten times or more. The sequenced fragment ends 3 residues before the CDR3 boundary, so the rest is inferred from the germline J gene. The J gene is TRBJ2-3, the V gene TRBV5-1; 9 nucleotides agree with TRBD2. This CDR3 region has 16 residues. Germline CDR1 and CDR2: SGHRS and YFSETQ. V lost 4 bases, J lost 4 bases, and 10 bases stayed unmatched. CDR3 bases read: TGCGCCAGCAGCCCGATTAGCGGGAGTCTGCCAGATACG. It encodes CASSPISGSLPDT. The entire CDR3 reads CASSPISGSLPDTQYF.

This clone has at least ten counts. The CDR3 end is not reached by the read, which stops 3 residues before it; the germline J gene fills it in. This rearrangement joins TRBV5-6 to TRBJ2-2, with D possibly being TRBD1 (6 bases). This CDR3 comprises 13 residues. Germline loops: CDR1 SGHDT, CDR2 YYEEEE. The V end was cut by 3 bases, the J end by 6 bases, with 9 bases between. The CDR3: CASSYRVAGELFF. Incomplete CDR3 DNA: TGTGCCAGCAGCTACAGGGTGGCCGGGGAG.

In its sample, this clone was seen many times. The read is 3 residues too short to cover the CDR3 end, so that end is filled in from the germline J gene. V usage is TRBV19 and J usage is TRBJ2-7; TRBD2 agrees at 11 bases. There are 17 residues in the CDR3. In germline, CDR1 is LNHDA, CDR2 SQIVND (reference sequence). V lost 5 bases and J lost 3; bases outside the gene matches: 12. The CDR3 bases that were read are TGTGCCAGTAGTCTCACTTATGCGGGGACTAGCGGCTACGAG. It is translated as CASSLTYAGTSGYE. The entire CDR3 is CASSLTYAGTSGYEQYF.